The table lists the clone carrying this TCR beta chain with a few counts. The antigen is unknown. This record belongs to a study of persistence of HIV-infected CD4 T cells. About the study: Suppressive ART had lasted a median of approximately 8 years. Broader study findings: TCR analyses could not target the rare provirus-carrying CMV-responding cells. Degenerate expanded CDR3beta sequences were enriched among CMV- and Gag-responding cells.

Sequencing used immunoSEQ version 4 in survey mode. Clones were sequenced by immunoSEQ multiplex PCR, and TCRdb holds only the in-frame ones, with some missing. The table has roughly 16,000 clones, less than 70% seen once; the top ten hold 7% to 9%. Stimulation used 8.5 to 10 ug/mL lysate from CMV-infected fibroblasts. Sorting selected CD4+ T cells upregulating both CD40 ligand and CD69. For around 19 hours, CD8-depleted PBMCs received anti-CD28/CD49d costimulation, a CD40-blocking antibody and enfuvirtide. Trimming took off 4 bases at V and 5 bases at J, with 20 bases between the two ends. This CDR3 is 16 amino acids long. CDR1 MGHRA and CDR2 YSYEKL come from the germline V gene.

This material consisted of CD4+ T cells sorted from PBMCs after approximately 20-hour stimulation, taken from a patient who received antiretroviral therapy. The gene calls are TRBV4-1 and TRBJ1-2, with a tentative D call TRBD1 (5 bases). The clonotype comes from an adult woman with HIV who was CMV-seropositive. The CDR3 region is CASSRTFGAGEYGYTF. In DNA, the CDR3 is TGCGCCAGCAGCCGTACCTTCGGGGCAGGAGAGTATGGCTACACCTTC.